The following is a T cell receptor (beta chain) sequence with its context. Germline lookup yields CDR1 SGHTA and CDR2 FQGTGA. V dropped 4 bases and J dropped 5 bases, with 14 bases sitting between them. This CDR3 region has 15 residues. The sample is drawn from a study of beta chain features in type 1 diabetes. The sequenced template was cDNA made from the entire isolated RNA. Data came from immunoSEQ multiplex PCR; TCRdb stores just in-frame clones and leaves some out. The profile shows 620,000 or so clones, roughly a sixth of them singletons. The TCR sequence derives from a man aged 18 to 35 in good health. The rearrangement links TRBV7-3 to TRBJ2-2, with D possibly matching TRBD2 (6 bases). The sample comprised naive CD4+ T cells from blood. CDR3 in DNA: TGTGCCAGCAGCTCCGGGGGAGAACGGACCGGGGAGCTGTTTTTT. The encoded protein is CASSSGGERTGELFF. Looking up the rest from reference TRBV7-3 and TRBJ2-2 gives the full variable domain: GAGVSQTPSNKVTEKGKYVELRCDPISGHTALYWYRQSLGQGPEFLIYFQGTGAADDSGLPNDRFFAVRPEGSVSTLKIQRTERGDSAVYLCASSSGGERTGELFFGEGSRLTVL.